This T cell receptor beta chain is from a study of early T cells in non-severe SARS-CoV-2 infection. Across the whole study: Sequencing targeted bulk RNA from unsorted whole blood, leaving chains unpaired. Whole-study findings and limits: Matching with VDJdb favored anti-spike CD8 responses (missing private and CD4 specificities).

A remark on this clonotype: Antigen unknown.

The germline gives CDR1 LGHNA, CDR2 YSLEER. Trimming cost V 0 bases and J 8 bases; bases outside gene matches: 9. The CDR3 has 16 residues. Individual cDNA molecules were tagged with unique molecular identifiers, the study reported. TCRdb analysed the 5' RACE reads with MiXCR anew, one entry per CDR3 protein. This sample has around 45,000 distinct CDR3 sequences, with around 7.8% found just once. This TCR was recovered from an adult who was a healthcare worker with PCR-confirmed SARS-CoV-2 infection or an uninfected control (not recorded which). The specimen sequenced was whole blood. The chain is built from TRBV4-3 and TRBJ1-3; 8 positions agree with TRBD1. The CDR3 spells CASSQDSGQGRYTIYF. The CDR3 DNA sequence: TGCGCCAGCAGCCAAGATTCCGGACAGGGTAGATACACCATATATTTT.